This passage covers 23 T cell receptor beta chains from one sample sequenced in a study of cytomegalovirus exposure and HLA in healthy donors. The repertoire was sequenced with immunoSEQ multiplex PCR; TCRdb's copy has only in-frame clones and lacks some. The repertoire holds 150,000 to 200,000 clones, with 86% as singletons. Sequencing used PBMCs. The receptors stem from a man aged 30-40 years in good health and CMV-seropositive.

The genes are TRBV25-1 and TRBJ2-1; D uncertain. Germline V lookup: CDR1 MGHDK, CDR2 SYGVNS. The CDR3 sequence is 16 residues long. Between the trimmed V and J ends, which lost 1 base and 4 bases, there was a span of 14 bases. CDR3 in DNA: TGTGCCAGCAGTGAATTTGGGGTGGGCGGATACAATGAGCAGTTCTTC. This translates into CASSEFGVGGYNEQFF.

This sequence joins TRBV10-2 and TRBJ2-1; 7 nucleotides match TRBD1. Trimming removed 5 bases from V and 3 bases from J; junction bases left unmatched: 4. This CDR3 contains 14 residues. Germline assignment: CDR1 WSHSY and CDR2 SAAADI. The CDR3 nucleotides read TGCGCCAGCAGTACAGGGGTAGACTACAATGAGCAGTTCTTC. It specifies CASSTGVDYNEQFF.

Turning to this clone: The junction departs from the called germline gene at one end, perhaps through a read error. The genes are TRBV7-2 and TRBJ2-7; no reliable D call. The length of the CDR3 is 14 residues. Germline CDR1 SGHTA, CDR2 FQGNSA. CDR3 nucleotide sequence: TGTGCCAGCAGCCCTGGGCTGCCGAGCTACGCGCAGTACTTC. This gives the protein CASSPGLPSYAQYF. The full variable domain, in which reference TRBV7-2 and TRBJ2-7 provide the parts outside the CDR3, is GAGVSQSPSNKVTEKGKDVELRCDPISGHTALYWYRQSLGQGLEFLIYFQGNSAPDKSGLPSDRFSAERTGGSVSTLTIQRTQQEDSAVYLCASSPGLPSYAQYFGPGTRLTVT.

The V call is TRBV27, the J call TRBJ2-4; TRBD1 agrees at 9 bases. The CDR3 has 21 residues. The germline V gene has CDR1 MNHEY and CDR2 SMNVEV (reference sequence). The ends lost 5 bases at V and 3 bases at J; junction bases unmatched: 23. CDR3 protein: CASSEPPRGQGISSGKNIQYF. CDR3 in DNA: TGTGCCAGCAGTGAACCTCCCCGGGGACAGGGTATTTCTTCGGGCAAAAACATTCAGTACTTC.

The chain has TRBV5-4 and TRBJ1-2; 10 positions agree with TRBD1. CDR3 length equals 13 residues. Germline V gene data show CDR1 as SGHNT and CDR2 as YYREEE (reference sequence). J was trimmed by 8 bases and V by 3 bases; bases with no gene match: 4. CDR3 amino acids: CASSWTGGIGYTF. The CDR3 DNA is TGTGCCAGCAGCTGGACAGGGGGGATCGGCTACACCTTC. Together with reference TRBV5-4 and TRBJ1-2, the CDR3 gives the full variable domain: ETGVTQSPTHLIKTRGQQVTLRCSSQSGHNTVSWYQQALGQGPQFIFQYYREEENGRGNFPPRFSGLQFPNYSSELNVNALELDDSALYLCASSWTGGIGYTFGSGTRLTVV.

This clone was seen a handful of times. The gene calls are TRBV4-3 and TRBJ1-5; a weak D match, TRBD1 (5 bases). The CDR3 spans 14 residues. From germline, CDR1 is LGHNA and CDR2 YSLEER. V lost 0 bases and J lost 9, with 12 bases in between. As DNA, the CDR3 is TGCGCCAGCAGCCAAGATCTCCCCGGGGCGCCCCAGCATTTT. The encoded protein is CASSQDLPGAPQHF.

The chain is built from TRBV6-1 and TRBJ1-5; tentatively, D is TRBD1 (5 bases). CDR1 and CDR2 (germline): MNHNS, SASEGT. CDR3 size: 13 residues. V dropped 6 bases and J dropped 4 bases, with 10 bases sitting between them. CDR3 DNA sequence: TGTGCCAGCAGGATAGGGGTTAATCAGCCCCAGCATTTT. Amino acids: CASRIGVNQPQHF.

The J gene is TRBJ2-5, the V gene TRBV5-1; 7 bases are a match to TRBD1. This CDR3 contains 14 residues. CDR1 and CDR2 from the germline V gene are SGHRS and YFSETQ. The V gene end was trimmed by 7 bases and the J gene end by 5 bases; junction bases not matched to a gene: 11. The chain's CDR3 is CASLNGQAWETQYF. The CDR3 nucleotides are TGCGCCAGCTTAAACGGACAGGCATGGGAGACCCAGTACTTC.

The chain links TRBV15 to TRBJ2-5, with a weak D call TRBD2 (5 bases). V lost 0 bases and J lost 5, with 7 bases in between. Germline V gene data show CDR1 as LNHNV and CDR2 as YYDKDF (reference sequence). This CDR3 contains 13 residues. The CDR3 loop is CATSRERVETQYF. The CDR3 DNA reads TGTGCCACCAGCAGAGAGAGGGTGGAGACCCAGTACTTC.

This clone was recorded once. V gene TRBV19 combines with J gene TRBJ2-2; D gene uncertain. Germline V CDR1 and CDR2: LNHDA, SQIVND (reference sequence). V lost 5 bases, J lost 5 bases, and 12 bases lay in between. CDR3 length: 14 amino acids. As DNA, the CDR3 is TGTGCCAGTAGTTCCCTCGAGACAACCGGGGAGCTGTTTTTT. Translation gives CASSSLETTGELFF.

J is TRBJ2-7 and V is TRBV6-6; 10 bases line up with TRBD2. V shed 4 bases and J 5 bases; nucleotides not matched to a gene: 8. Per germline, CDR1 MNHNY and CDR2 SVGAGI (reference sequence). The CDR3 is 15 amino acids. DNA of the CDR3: TGTGCCAGCAGTTCTAGCGGGAGCGGAACGGACGAGCAGTACTTC. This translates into CASSSSGSGTDEQYF.

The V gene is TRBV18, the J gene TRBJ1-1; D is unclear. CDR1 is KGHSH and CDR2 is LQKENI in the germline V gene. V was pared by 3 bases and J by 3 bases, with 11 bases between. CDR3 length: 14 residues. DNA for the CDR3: TGTGCCAGCTCACCGTGGGGTGCCGACACTGAAGCTTTCTTT. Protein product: CASSPWGADTEAFF.

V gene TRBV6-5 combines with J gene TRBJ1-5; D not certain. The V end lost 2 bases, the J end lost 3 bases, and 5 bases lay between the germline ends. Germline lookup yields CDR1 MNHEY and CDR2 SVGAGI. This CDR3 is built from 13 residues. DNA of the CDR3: TGTGCCAGCAGTTACGGGGACAATCAGCCCCAGCATTTT. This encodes CASSYGDNQPQHF.

The CDR3 loop is CASSTGIPNTEAFF. The CDR3 region has the DNA TGCGCCAGCAGCACCGGGATACCGAACACTGAAGCTTTCTTT. V gene TRBV5-1 combines with J gene TRBJ1-1; unclear D gene. The germline V and J ends were trimmed by 4 bases and 1 base, with 11 bases remaining between them. The germline CDR1 and CDR2 sequences are SGHRS and YFSETQ. This CDR3 has 14 residues.

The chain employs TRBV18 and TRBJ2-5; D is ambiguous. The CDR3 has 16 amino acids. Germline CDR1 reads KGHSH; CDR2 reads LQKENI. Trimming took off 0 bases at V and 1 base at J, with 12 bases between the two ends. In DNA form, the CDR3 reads TGTGCCAGCTCACCACCGCCGACCACAGTCCAAGAGACCCAGTACTTC. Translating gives CASSPPPTTVQETQYF.

The DNA for the CDR3 is TGTGCCAGCAGTTCAACTGGACGGATCTATGGCTACACCTTC. Amino acid sequence: CASSSTGRIYGYTF. This sequence joins TRBV6-5 and TRBJ1-2; no clear D. Per the germline V gene, CDR1 is MNHEY and CDR2 is SVGAGI. CDR3 size: 14 residues. V lost 4 bases and J lost 4, with 13 bases in between.

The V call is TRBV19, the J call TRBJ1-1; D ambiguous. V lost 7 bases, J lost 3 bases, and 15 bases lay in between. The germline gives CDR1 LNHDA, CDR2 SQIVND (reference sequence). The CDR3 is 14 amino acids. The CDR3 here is CASTLLSPDTEAFF. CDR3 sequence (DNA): TGTGCCAGTACCCTTCTCTCCCCAGACACTGAAGCTTTCTTT.

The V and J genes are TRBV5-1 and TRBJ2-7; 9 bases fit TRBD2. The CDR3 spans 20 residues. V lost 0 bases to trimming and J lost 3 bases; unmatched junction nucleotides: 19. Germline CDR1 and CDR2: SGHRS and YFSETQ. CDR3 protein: CASSLAYSNLRAGGNYEQYF. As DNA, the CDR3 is TGCGCCAGCAGCTTGGCCTACTCAAACCTGAGGGCGGGAGGGAACTACGAGCAGTACTTC.

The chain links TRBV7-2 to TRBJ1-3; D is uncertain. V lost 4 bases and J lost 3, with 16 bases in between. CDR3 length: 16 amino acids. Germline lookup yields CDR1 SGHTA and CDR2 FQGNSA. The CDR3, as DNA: TGTGCCAGCAGCTCCGACATCTCCATGGGTGGAAACACCATATATTTT. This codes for CASSSDISMGGNTIYF.

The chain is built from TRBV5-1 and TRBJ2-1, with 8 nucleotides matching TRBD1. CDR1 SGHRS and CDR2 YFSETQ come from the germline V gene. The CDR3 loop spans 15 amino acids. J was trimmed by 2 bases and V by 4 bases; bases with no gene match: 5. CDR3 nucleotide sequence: TGCGCCAGCAGCATAACAGGGGGACCCTACAATGAGCAGTTCTTC. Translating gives CASSITGGPYNEQFF. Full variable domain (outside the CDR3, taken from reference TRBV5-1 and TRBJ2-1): KAGVTQTPRYLIKTRGQQVTLSCSPISGHRSVSWYQQTPGQGLQFLFEYFSETQRNKGNFPGRFSGRQFSNSRSEMNVSTLELGDSALYLCASSITGGPYNEQFFGPGTRLTVL.

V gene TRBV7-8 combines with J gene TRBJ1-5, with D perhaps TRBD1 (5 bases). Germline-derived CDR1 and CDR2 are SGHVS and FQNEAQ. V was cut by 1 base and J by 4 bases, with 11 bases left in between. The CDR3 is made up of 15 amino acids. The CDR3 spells CASSLGLRGNQPQHF. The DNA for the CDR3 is TGTGCCAGCAGCTTAGGTCTTAGGGGTAATCAGCCCCAGCATTTT. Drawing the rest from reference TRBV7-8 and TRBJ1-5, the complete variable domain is GAGVSQSPRYKVAKRGQDVALRCDPISGHVSLFWYQQALGQGPEFLTYFQNEAQLDKSGLPSDRFFAERPEGSVSTLKIQRTQQEDSAVYLCASSLGLRGNQPQHFGDGTRLSIL.

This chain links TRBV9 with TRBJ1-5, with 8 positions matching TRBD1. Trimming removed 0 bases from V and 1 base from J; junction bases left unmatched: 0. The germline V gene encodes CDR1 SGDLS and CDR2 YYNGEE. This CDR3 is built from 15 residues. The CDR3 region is CASSVGTGSNQPQHF. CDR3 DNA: TGTGCCAGCAGCGTAGGGACAGGGAGCAATCAGCCCCAGCATTTT.

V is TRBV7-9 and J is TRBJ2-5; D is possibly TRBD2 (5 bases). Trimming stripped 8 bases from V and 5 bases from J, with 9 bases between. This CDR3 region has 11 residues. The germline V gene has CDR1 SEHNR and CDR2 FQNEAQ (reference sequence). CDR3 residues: CASQREETQYF. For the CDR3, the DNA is TGTGCCAGCCAAAGGGAGGAGACCCAGTACTTC.